The 32 T cell receptor beta chains given below trace back to one sample, sequenced in a study of CXCR3-negative and CXCR3-positive naive CD8 T cells. With UMI labels, 5' RACE was used to prepare the TRB cDNA libraries. TCRdb reanalyzed the 5' RACE reads, giving one entry per CDR3 protein sequence and no DNA. The ten top clones account for over 15%, within a sample of tens of thousands of distinct CDR3 sequences. Sequencing was performed on memory CD8+ T cells from blood. These receptors were taken from a human donor in good health. Some clones in this sample may be carry-over from other donors' samples.

The chain employs TRBV5-4 and TRBJ2-2. The CDR3 has 15 amino acids. The germline CDR1 and CDR2 sequences are SGHNT and YYREEE (reference sequence). CDR3 residues: CASSFGYSNTGELFF.

The chain carries TRBV18 and TRBJ1-2. Per the germline V gene, CDR1 is KGHSH and CDR2 is LQKENI. This CDR3 region has 15 residues. CDR3 loop: CASSPPLHSNYGYTF.

The CDR3 region is CASSFRGGNTEAFF. The rearrangement uses TRBV28 and TRBJ1-1; as DNA is missing, the TRBD1 call by TCRdb cannot be tested. CDR3 length: 14 amino acids. Germline values: CDR1 MDHEN, CDR2 SYDVKM.

The V call is TRBV5-5, the J call TRBJ2-1; TCRdb calls TRBD2, which cannot be checked without DNA. There are 13 residues in the CDR3. Germline CDR1 is SGHKS and CDR2 is YYEKEE (reference sequence). The chain's CDR3 is CASSWGLNNEQFF.

The chain carries TRBV29-1 and TRBJ2-1; TCRdb indicates TRBD1, and absent DNA this call remains unverified. The V gene's germline CDR1 is SQVTM and CDR2 ANQGSEA. This CDR3 has 14 amino acids. The CDR3 reads CSVGGSQIYNEQFF.

The genes are TRBV23-1 and TRBJ2-7; the TCRdb D gene call, TRBD1, has no DNA to confirm it. TRBV23-1 carries the ORF label, with uncertain function. The CDR3 totals 18 residues. CDR3: CASSMTARDCFGSYEQYF.

V usage is TRBV20-1 and J usage is TRBJ1-2; TCRdb's D call, TRBD1, is unchecked because there is no DNA. The germline V gene has CDR1 DFQATT and CDR2 SNEGSKA (reference sequence). This CDR3 contains 12 residues. CDR3 region: CSATSGTVGYTF.

J is TRBJ2-3 and V is TRBV3-1; TCRdb names TRBD1, which stays unverified in the absence of DNA. CDR1 is LGHDT, CDR2 YNNKEL, per germline (reference sequence). This CDR3 has 15 residues. The chain's CDR3 is CASSGPGPSTDTQYF.

This chain connects TRBV10-3 to TRBJ2-7. The germline gives CDR1 ENHRY, CDR2 SYGVKD. This CDR3 is built from 15 residues. The CDR3 sequence is CAISDPETQSVEQYF.

The chain joins TRBV5-1 to TRBJ2-1; TCRdb proposes TRBD1, but this gene call is untestable without DNA. The CDR3 sequence is 14 residues long. Germline values: CDR1 SGHRS, CDR2 YFSETQ. The CDR3 sequence is CATRRQGFVNEQFF. Filled out from reference TRBV5-1 and TRBJ2-1, the complete variable domain reads KAGVTQTPRYLIKTRGQQVTLSCSPISGHRSVSWYQQTPGQGLQFLFEYFSETQRNKGNFPGRFSGRQFSNSRSEMNVSTLELGDSALYLCATRRQGFVNEQFFGPGTRLTVL.

CDR3 region: CSARDVGITEAFF. This sequence joins TRBV20-1 and TRBJ1-1. The germline V gene encodes CDR1 DFQATT and CDR2 SNEGSKA (reference sequence). The CDR3 is 13 amino acids.

This chain uses TRBV4-2 with TRBJ2-7; the TRBD1 assignment by TCRdb is unverifiable without DNA. From germline, CDR1 is LGHNA and CDR2 YNFKEQ. The CDR3 has 14 amino acids. The CDR3 spells CASSPGTGSYEQYF.

The gene calls are TRBV29-1 and TRBJ1-2; TCRdb selects TRBD1, and the lack of DNA leaves this call unchecked. The length of the CDR3 is 11 residues. Germline V gives CDR1 SQVTM, CDR2 ANQGSEA. The CDR3 sequence: CSGQGDYGYTF. The variable domain in full, completed from reference TRBV29-1 and TRBJ1-2, reads SAVISQKPSRDICQRGTSLTIQCQVDSQVTMMFWYRQQPGQSLTLIATANQGSEATYESGFVIDKFPISRPNLTFSTLTVSNMSPEDSSIYLCSGQGDYGYTFGSGTRLTVV.

This chain connects TRBV7-6 to TRBJ2-2. The CDR3 length is 16 residues. The germline CDR1 and CDR2 sequences are SGHVS and FNYEAQ. The CDR3 sequence: CASSLDVYKNTGELFF.

This sequence joins TRBV6-2 or TRBV6-3 and TRBJ2-1. Germline V gene lookup returns CDR1 MNHEY and CDR2 SVGEGT. The CDR3 totals 15 residues. The CDR3 loop is CASSYSEGSGNEQFF.

The V gene is TRBV7-2, the J gene TRBJ2-4. The CDR3 is 15 residues long. Per germline, CDR1 SGHTA and CDR2 FQGNSA. This chain's CDR3 is CASSLEWTPGNIQYF.

This clonotype is deemed large (0.1 to 1%) by its frequency. V is TRBV5-1 and J is TRBJ1-1; TCRdb's assignment of TRBD1 cannot be checked, as there is no DNA. The CDR3 length is 13 residues. Germline CDR1 SGHRS, CDR2 YFSETQ. CDR3 loop: CASSLGQGVVAFF.

The V call is TRBV10-3, the J call TRBJ2-7. The CDR3 extends over 14 amino acids. Germline CDR1 reads ENHRY; CDR2 reads SYGVKD. This chain's CDR3 is CAISEPDQTYEQYF.

V usage is TRBV7-9 and J usage is TRBJ2-7; TCRdb's assignment of TRBD1 cannot be checked, as there is no DNA. CDR3 length: 14 amino acids. Germline lookup yields CDR1 SEHNR and CDR2 FQNEAQ (reference sequence). CDR3 sequence: CASSWDRGLYEQYF.

V and J are TRBV12-3 or TRBV12-4 and TRBJ1-1; TCRdb indicates TRBD1, and absent DNA this call remains unverified. The CDR3 contains 13 residues. Here the CDR3 reads CASSLGGIAEAFF.

The chain employs TRBV29-1 and TRBJ2-2; TCRdb designates TRBD1, a call that cannot be tested without DNA. This CDR3 has 16 residues. CDR1 SQVTM and CDR2 ANQGSEA come from the germline V gene. The CDR3 loop reads CSVEARDGANTGELFF.

The V gene is TRBV7-2, the J gene TRBJ2-1; TCRdb reports TRBD1, a call that lacks DNA to check it against. This CDR3 has 15 amino acids. Germline V gives CDR1 SGHTA, CDR2 FQGNSA. The CDR3 loop is CASRLLAGAVNEQFF.

V gene TRBV7-2 combines with J gene TRBJ1-6. The CDR3 is 11 amino acids. The germline V gene encodes CDR1 SGHTA and CDR2 FQGNSA. Here the CDR3 reads CASSLGVPLHF.

This chain connects TRBV3-1 to TRBJ1-1; the TCRdb call, TRBD1, lacks DNA for checking. This CDR3 is built from 17 residues. Germline CDR1 is LGHDT and CDR2 is YNNKEL (reference sequence). The CDR3 sequence: CASSQDTRTGMNAEAFF. Combining the CDR3 with reference TRBV3-1 and TRBJ1-1 gives the whole variable domain DTAVSQTPKYLVTQMGNDKSIKCEQNLGHDTMYWYKQDSKKFLKIMFSYNNKELIINETVPNRFSPKSPDKAHLNLHINSLELGDSAVYFCASSQDTRTGMNAEAFFGQGTRLTVV.

This chain links TRBV29-1 with TRBJ1-1. Germline-derived CDR1 and CDR2 are SQVTM and ANQGSEA. This CDR3 has 15 amino acids. The CDR3 loop reads CSVEGGPALPPEAFF.

The chain carries TRBV4-1 and TRBJ1-2; as DNA is missing, the TRBD1 call by TCRdb cannot be tested. The germline V gene has CDR1 MGHRA and CDR2 YSYEKL. CDR3 length equals 16 residues. The chain's CDR3 is CASSQEDRAPSYGYTF.

V is TRBV7-9 and J is TRBJ2-1. This CDR3 region has 12 residues. Looked up from germline, CDR1 is SEHNR and CDR2 is FQNEAQ (reference sequence). The CDR3 region is CASSLVRNEQFF.

This chain uses TRBV13 with TRBJ2-1; TCRdb's D call of TRBD2 is untestable without DNA. The CDR3 has 16 residues. CDR1 is PRHDT and CDR2 is FYEKMQ in the germline V gene (reference sequence). The CDR3: CASSRPGSSGKLEQFF.

The chain is built from TRBV29-1 and TRBJ2-7; TCRdb outputs TRBD2, but without DNA this stays unchecked. The CDR3 spans 16 residues. The germline gives CDR1 SQVTM, CDR2 ANQGSEA. This CDR3 is CSVELSAVLVSYEQYF.

Its frequency marks this clonotype as large. This sequence joins TRBV20-1 and TRBJ1-1; TCRdb designates TRBD1, a call that cannot be tested without DNA. CDR1 is DFQATT and CDR2 is SNEGSKA in the germline V gene (reference sequence). This CDR3 is built from 13 residues. The CDR3 reads CSARPTGITEAFF.

The chain employs TRBV28 and TRBJ2-1; no DNA is available, so the TRBD2 call from TCRdb remains unchecked. Germline V gene lookup returns CDR1 MDHEN and CDR2 SYDVKM. The CDR3 covers 23 residues. The CDR3 spells CASVHGSSPGLAGGRPTYNEQFF. The complete variable domain, with remaining parts taken from reference TRBV28 and TRBJ2-1, reads DVKVTQSSRYLVKRTGEKVFLECVQDMDHENMFWYRQDPGLGLRLIYFSYDVKMKEKGDIPEGYSVSREKKERFSLILESASTNQTSMYLCASVHGSSPGLAGGRPTYNEQFFGPGTRLTVL.

The chain carries TRBV1 and TRBJ1-4. TRBV1 is an annotated pseudogene. The CDR3 covers 15 residues. The CDR3 region is CTSSQDRATNEKLFF.